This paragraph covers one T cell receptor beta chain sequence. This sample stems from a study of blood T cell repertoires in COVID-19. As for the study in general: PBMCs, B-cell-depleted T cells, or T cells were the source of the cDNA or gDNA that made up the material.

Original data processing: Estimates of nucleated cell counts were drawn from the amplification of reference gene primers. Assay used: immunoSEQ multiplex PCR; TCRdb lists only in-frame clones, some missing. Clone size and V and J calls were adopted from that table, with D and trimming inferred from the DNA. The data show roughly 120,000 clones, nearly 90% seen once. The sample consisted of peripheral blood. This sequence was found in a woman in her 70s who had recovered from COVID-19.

CDR3: CASSLEGAGELFF. The DNA for the CDR3 is TGTGCCAGCAGCCTCGAGGGGGCCGGGGAGCTGTTTTTT. This chain connects TRBV11-1 to TRBJ2-2; D possibly corresponds to TRBD1 (6 bases). Between the trimmed V and J ends, which lost 5 bases and 6 bases, there was a span of 10 bases. CDR3 length equals 13 residues. The germline V gene encodes CDR1 SGHAT and CDR2 FQDESV (reference sequence). The variable domain in full, completed from reference TRBV11-1 and TRBJ2-2, reads EAEVAQSPRYKITEKSQAVAFWCDPISGHATLYWYRQILGQGPELLVQFQDESVVDDSQLPKDRFSAERLKGVDSTLKIQPAELGDSAMYLCASSLEGAGELFFGEGSRLTVL.